The sequence of this TCR beta chain was determined in a study of identical twins. TCRdb re-derived calls from the 5' RACE reads in MiXCR, one entry per CDR3 protein. The sample lists about 480,000 distinct CDR3 sequences, over 12% occurring once. J gave up 2 bases and V 4 bases, and 6 bases lay outside the gene matches. The CDR3 loop spans 16 amino acids. The germline V gene encodes CDR1 SGDLS and CDR2 YYNGEE. All of the donors were Caucasians in good health. This sample also belongs to another study, concerning yellow fever vaccine responses in identical twins.

Material: CD4+ T cells sorted from blood. J is TRBJ2-3 and V is TRBV9, with 11 bases identical to TRBD2. This sequence originates from a woman under 30 in good health. The CDR3 coding sequence is TGTGCCAGCAGCCCCCGACTAGCGGGGAACACAGATACGCAGTATTTT. Translation: CASSPRLAGNTDTQYF. The full variable domain, its missing parts supplied by reference TRBV9 and TRBJ2-3, is DSGVTQTPKHLITATGQRVTLRCSPRSGDLSVYWYQQSLDQGLQFLIQYYNGEERAKGNILERFSAQQFPDLHSELNLSSLELGDSALYFCASSPRLAGNTDTQYFGPGTRLTVL.